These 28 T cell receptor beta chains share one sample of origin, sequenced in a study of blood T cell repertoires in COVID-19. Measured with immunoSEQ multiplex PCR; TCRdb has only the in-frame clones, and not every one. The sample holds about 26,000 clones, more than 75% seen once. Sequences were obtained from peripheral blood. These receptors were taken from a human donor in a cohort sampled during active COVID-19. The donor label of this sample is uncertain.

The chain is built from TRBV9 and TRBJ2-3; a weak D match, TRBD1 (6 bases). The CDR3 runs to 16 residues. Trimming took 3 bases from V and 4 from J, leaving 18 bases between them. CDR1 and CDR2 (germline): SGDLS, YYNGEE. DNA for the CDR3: TGTGCCAGCAGCGCCCCCCTGGGGGCCGACTCAGATACGCAGTATTTT. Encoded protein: CASSAPLGADSDTQYF.

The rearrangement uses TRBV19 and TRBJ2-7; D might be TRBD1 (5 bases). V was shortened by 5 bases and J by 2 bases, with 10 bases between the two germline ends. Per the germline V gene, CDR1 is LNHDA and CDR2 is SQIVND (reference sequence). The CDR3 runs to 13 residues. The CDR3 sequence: CASSAKTAYEQYF. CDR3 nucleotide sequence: TGTGCCAGTAGTGCCAAGACAGCCTACGAGCAGTACTTC.

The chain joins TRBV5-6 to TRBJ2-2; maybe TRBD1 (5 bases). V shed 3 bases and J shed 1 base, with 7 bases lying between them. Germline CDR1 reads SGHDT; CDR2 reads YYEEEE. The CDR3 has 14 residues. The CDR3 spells CASSYDRNTGELFF. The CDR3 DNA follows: TGTGCCAGCAGCTACGACAGGAACACCGGGGAGCTGTTTTTT.

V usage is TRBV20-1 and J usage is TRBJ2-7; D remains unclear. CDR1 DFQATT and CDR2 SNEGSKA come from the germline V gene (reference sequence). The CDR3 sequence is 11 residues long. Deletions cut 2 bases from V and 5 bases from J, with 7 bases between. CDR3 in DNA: TGCAGTGCTAGATCTGGGCACGAGCAGTACTTC. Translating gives CSARSGHEQYF.

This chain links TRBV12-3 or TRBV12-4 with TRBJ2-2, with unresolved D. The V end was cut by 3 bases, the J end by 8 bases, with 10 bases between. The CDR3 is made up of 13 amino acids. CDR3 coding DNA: TGTGCCAGCAGTTTTCCGACACCGGGGGAGCTGTTTTTT. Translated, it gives CASSFPTPGELFF.

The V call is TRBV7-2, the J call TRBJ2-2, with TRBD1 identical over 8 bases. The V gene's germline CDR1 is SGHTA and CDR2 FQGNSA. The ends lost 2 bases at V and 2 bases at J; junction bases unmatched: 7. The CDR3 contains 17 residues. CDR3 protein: CASSLTTDRANTGELFF. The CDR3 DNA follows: TGTGCCAGCAGCTTAACCACGGACAGGGCAAACACCGGGGAGCTGTTTTTT.

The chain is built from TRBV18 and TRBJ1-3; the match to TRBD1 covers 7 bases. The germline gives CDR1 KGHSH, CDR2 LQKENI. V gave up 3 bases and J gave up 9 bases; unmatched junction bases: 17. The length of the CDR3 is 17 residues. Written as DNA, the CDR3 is TGTGCCAGCTCACCTGAGGGACAGCCTCCCCGATTTGGCACCATATATTTT. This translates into CASSPEGQPPRFGTIYF.

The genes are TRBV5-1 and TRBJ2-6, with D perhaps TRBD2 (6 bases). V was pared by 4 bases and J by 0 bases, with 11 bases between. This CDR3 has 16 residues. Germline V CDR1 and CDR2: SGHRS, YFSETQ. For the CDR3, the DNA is TGCGCCAGCAGCCCGGACGGGAGCTCTGGGGCCAACGTCCTGACTTTC. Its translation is CASSPDGSSGANVLTF.

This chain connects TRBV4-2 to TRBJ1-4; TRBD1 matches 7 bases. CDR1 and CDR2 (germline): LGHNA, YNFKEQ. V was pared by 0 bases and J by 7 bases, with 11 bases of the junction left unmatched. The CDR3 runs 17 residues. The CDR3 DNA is TGTGCCAGCAGCCAAGATCCACAGGGGAATTGGGGTGAAAAACTGTTTTTT. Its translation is CASSQDPQGNWGEKLFF.

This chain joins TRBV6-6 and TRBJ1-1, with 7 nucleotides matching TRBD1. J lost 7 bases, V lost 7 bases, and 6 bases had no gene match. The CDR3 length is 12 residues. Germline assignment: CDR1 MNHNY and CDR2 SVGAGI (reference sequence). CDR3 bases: TGTGCCAGCACTGGGACAGCGGTTGAAGCTTTCTTT. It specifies CASTGTAVEAFF.

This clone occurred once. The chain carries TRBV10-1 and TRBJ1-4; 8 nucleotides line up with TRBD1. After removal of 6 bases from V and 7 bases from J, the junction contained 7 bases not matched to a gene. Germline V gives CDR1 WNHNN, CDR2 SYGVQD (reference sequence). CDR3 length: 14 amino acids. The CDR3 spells CASSPRGLGEKLFF. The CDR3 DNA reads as TGCGCCAGCAGCCCCAGGGGGCTCGGTGAAAAACTGTTTTTT.

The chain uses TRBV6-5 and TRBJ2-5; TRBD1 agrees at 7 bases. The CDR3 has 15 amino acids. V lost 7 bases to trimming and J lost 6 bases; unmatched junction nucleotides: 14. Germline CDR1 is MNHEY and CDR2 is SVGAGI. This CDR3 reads CASTGTKTGSKTQYF. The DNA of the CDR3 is TGTGCCAGCACCGGAACCAAGACAGGGTCAAAGACCCAGTACTTC.

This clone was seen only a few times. The CDR3 DNA follows: TGTGCCAGCAGCCCCCCGGGACAGGGAGATGGCTACACCTTC. Translating it yields CASSPPGQGDGYTF. V is TRBV7-9 and J is TRBJ1-2; 9 bases match TRBD1. Germline trimming cut 5 bases from V and 6 bases from J; bases unmatched to any gene: 7. Germline values: CDR1 SEHNR, CDR2 FQNEAQ (reference sequence). CDR3 length equals 14 residues.

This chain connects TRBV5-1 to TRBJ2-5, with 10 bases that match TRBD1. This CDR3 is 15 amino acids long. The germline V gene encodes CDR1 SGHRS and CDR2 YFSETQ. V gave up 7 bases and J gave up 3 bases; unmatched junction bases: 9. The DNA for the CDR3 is TGCGCCAGCGGGCGGGGACAGGGGAGGGAAGAGACCCAGTACTTC. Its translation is CASGRGQGREETQYF.

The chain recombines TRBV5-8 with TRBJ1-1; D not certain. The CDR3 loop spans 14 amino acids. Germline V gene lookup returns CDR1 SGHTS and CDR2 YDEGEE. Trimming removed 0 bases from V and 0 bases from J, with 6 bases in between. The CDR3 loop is CASSLAIMNTEAFF. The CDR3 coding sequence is TGTGCCAGCAGCTTGGCTATAATGAACACTGAAGCTTTCTTT.

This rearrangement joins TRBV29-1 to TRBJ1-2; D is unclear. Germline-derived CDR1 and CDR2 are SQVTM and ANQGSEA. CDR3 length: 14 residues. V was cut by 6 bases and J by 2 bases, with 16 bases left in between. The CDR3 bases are TGCAGCGTCGAGCGGGGTCCCGGGAACTATGGCTACACCTTC. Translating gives CSVERGPGNYGYTF.

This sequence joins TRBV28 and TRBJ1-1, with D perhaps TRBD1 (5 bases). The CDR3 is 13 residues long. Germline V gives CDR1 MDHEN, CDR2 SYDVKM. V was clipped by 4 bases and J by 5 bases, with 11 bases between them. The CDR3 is CASSWGRGTEAFF. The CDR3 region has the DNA TGTGCCAGCAGTTGGGGACGGGGGACTGAAGCTTTCTTT.

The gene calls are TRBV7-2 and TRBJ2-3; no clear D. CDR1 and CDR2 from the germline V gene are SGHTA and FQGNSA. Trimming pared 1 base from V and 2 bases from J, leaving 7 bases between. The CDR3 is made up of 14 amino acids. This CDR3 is CASSLGLITDTQYF. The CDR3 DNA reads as TGTGCCAGCAGCTTAGGACTCATCACAGATACGCAGTATTTT.

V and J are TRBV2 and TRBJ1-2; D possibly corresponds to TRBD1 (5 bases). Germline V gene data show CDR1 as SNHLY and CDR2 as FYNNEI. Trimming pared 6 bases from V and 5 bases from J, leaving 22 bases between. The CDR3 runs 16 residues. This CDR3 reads CASSPRGPSRFYGYTF. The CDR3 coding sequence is TGTGCCAGCAGCCCTAGGGGCCCCTCAAGATTTTATGGCTACACCTTC.

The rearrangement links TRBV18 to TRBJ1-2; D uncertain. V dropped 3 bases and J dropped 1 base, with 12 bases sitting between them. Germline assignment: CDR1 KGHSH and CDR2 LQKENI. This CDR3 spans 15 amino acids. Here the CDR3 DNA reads TGTGCCAGCTCACCGTCACAGCAGGTTAACTATGGCTACACCTTC. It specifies CASSPSQQVNYGYTF.

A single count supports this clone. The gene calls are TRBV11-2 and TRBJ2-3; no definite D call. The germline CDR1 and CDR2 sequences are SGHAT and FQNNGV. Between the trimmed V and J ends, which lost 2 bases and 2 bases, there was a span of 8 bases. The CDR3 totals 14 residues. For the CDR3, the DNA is TGTGCCAGCAGCTTAACTATTTCCACAGATACGCAGTATTTT. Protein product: CASSLTISTDTQYF.

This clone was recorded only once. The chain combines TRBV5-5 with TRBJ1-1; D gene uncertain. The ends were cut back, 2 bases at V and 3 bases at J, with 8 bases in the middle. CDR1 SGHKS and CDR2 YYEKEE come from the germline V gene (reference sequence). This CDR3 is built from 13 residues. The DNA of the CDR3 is TGTGCCAGCAGCTTAACCACTGACACTGAAGCTTTCTTT. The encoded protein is CASSLTTDTEAFF.

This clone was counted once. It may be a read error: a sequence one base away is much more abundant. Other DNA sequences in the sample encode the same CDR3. CDR3 amino acids: CASSPQGSNQPQHF. In DNA, the CDR3 is TGTGCCAGCAGCCCACAGGGTAGCAATCAGCCCCAGCATTTT. The V and J genes are TRBV7-2 and TRBJ1-5; weak D call: TRBD1 (6 bases). Between the trimmed V and J ends, which lost 5 bases and 0 bases, there was a span of 8 bases. Germline CDR1 is SGHTA and CDR2 is FQGNSA. This CDR3 comprises 14 residues.

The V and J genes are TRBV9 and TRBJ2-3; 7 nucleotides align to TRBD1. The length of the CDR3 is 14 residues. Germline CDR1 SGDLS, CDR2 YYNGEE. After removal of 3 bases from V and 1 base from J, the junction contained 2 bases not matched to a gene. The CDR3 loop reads CASSAQGGTDTQYF. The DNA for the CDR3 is TGTGCCAGCAGCGCGCAGGGGGGCACAGATACGCAGTATTTT.

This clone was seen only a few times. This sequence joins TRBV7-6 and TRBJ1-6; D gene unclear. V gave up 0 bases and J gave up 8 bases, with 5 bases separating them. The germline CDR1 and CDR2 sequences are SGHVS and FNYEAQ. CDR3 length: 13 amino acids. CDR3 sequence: CASSLARDSPLHF. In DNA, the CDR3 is TGTGCCAGCAGCTTAGCTCGCGATTCACCCCTCCACTTT.

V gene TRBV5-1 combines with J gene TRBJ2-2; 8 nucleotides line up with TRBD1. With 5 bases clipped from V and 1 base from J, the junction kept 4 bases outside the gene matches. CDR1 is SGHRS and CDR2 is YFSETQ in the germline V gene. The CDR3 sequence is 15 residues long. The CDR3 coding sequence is TGCGCCAGCAGTTCGACAGGGGAGAACACCGGGGAGCTGTTTTTT. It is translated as CASSSTGENTGELFF.

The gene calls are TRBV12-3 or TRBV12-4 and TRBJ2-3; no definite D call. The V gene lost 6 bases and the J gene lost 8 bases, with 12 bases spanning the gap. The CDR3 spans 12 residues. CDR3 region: CASRSPAGTQYF. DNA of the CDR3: TGTGCCAGCAGGAGCCCGGCAGGTACGCAGTATTTT.

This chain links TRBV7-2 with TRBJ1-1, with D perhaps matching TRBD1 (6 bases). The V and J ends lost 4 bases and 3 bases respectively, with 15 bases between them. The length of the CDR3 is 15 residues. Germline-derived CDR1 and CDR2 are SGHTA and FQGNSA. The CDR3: CASSSAGGIDTEAFF. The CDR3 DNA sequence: TGTGCCAGCAGCTCCGCGGGGGGCATAGACACTGAAGCTTTCTTT.